The 5 T cell receptor beta chains below come from one sample, sequenced in a study of a mutant IDH1 vaccine in newly diagnosed glioma. Measured with immunoSEQ multiplex PCR; TCRdb has only the in-frame clones, and not every one. The repertoire holds about 60,000 clones, with more than 80% as singletons. The time point denotes: week 11, during vaccination. Each vaccine dose was 300 ug of mutant IDH1 20-mer peptide, with topical imiquimod. These receptors have no identified antigens. Material: PBMCs, obtained from a glioma patient whose treatment included an IDH1 peptide vaccine. These receptors were collected from a man aged 25-45 years with glioma.

V and J are TRBV5-1 and TRBJ1-3, with D unresolved. Germline CDR1 SGHRS, CDR2 YFSETQ. The CDR3 covers 13 residues. V lost 0 bases and J 6 bases, leaving 7 bases between the germline ends. The CDR3 bases are TGCGCCAGCAGCTTGGAATCAGAAAACACCATATATTTT. Amino acids: CASSLESENTIYF.

V usage is TRBV4-2 and J usage is TRBJ2-7; D is possibly TRBD1 or TRBD2 (5 bases each). V was shortened by 0 bases and J by 1 base, with 19 bases between the two germline ends. The CDR3 has 18 residues. Germline-derived CDR1 and CDR2 are LGHNA and YNFKEQ. The CDR3 sequence is CASSQEARGGSRSYEQYF. CDR3 in DNA: TGTGCCAGCAGCCAAGAAGCTCGGGGCGGGTCTCGATCCTACGAGCAGTACTTC.

This clone was detected once. Mismatch with germline at one junction end may stem from a read error. The chain uses TRBV2 and TRBJ2-7, with TRBD2 matching over 8 bases. The CDR3 is made up of 16 amino acids. CDR1 SNHLY and CDR2 FYNNEI come from the germline V gene. CDR3 residues: CASTESNPGLVYEQYF. The CDR3 DNA reads TGTGCCAGCACTGAAAGTAATCCGGGACTAGTCTACGAGCAGTACTTC.

The gene calls are TRBV2 and TRBJ1-3; a weak D match, TRBD1 (6 bases). CDR1 and CDR2 from the germline V gene are SNHLY and FYNNEI. The CDR3 is made up of 15 amino acids. Trimming took 5 bases from V and 8 from J, leaving 19 bases between them. Written as DNA, the CDR3 is TGTGCCAGCAGTACCACGAGGGAGGGGGTAGACACCATATATTTT. It encodes CASSTTREGVDTIYF.

This sequence joins TRBV4-2 and TRBJ2-5; D might be TRBD2 (6 bases). The CDR3 is 16 amino acids. The germline CDR1 and CDR2 sequences are LGHNA and YNFKEQ. The V and J ends lost 0 bases and 7 bases respectively, with 18 bases between them. CDR3 sequence reads: CASSQDLSGERVTQYF. The CDR3 bases are TGTGCCAGCAGCCAAGATCTTTCGGGGGAGCGGGTGACCCAGTACTTC.